The 6 T cell receptor beta chains presented below share a single source sample, sequenced in a study of blood T cell repertoires in COVID-19. Sequenced by immunoSEQ multiplex PCR; TCRdb stores in-frame clones only, minus some. The sample holds over 150,000 clones, around 85% seen once. The sample taken for sequencing was peripheral blood. These receptors were obtained from a man aged 50-59 years with active or convalescent COVID-19.

This chain connects TRBV7-9 to TRBJ2-3; 9 positions agree with TRBD2. The CDR3 is 15 residues long. After removal of 4 bases from V and 3 bases from J, the junction contained 5 bases not matched to a gene. Germline-derived CDR1 and CDR2 are SEHNR and FQNEAQ (reference sequence). The DNA for the CDR3 is TGTGCCAGCAGCTCGGCGGGGGGGCGGACAGATACGCAGTATTTT. Translated, it gives CASSSAGGRTDTQYF. Based on the CDR3 plus reference TRBV7-9 and TRBJ2-3, the full variable domain is DTGVSQNPRHKITKRGQNVTFRCDPISEHNRLYWYRQTLGQGPEFLTYFQNEAQLEKSRLLSDRFSAERPKGSFSTLEIQRTEQGDSAMYLCASSSAGGRTDTQYFGPGTRLTVL.

The chain carries TRBV18 and TRBJ1-3, with 9 bases aligning to TRBD1. Unmatched junction bases numbered 6, after V lost 2 bases and J lost 1 base. CDR3 length: 17 residues. Germline CDR1 and CDR2: KGHSH and LQKENI. CDR3 region: CASSPATGTGSGNTIYF. CDR3 in DNA: TGTGCCAGCTCACCAGCTACCGGGACAGGGTCTGGAAACACCATATATTTT.

The chain links TRBV19 to TRBJ2-6; 8 nucleotides align to TRBD1. The CDR3 is made up of 17 amino acids. The J segment lost 3 bases and the V segment lost 4 bases, leaving 8 bases of the junction unmatched. The germline V gene has CDR1 LNHDA and CDR2 SQIVND (reference sequence). The CDR3 region has the DNA TGTGCCAGTAGTACCCAGGGGGCGCTACTTGGGGCCAACGTCCTGACTTTC. This encodes CASSTQGALLGANVLTF. The variable domain in full, with the rest retrieved from reference TRBV19 and TRBJ2-6, is DGGITQSPKYLFRKEGQNVTLSCEQNLNHDAMYWYRQDPGQGLRLIYYSQIVNDFQKGDIAEGYSVSREKKESFPLTVTSAQKNPTAFYLCASSTQGALLGANVLTFGAGSRLTVL.

The table lists this clone with a few counts. The genes are TRBV28 and TRBJ2-6, with 9 bases aligning to TRBD2. Germline lookup yields CDR1 MDHEN and CDR2 SYDVKM. This CDR3 contains 20 residues. The V segment lost 3 bases and the J segment 0 bases; nucleotides outside the gene matches: 12. The CDR3 bases are TGTGCCAGCAGTTTTACCTTCCTCCTAGCGGGGAGCTCTGGGGCCAACGTCCTGACTTTC. Translated: CASSFTFLLAGSSGANVLTF. The full variable domain, with the rest looked up from reference TRBV28 and TRBJ2-6, is DVKVTQSSRYLVKRTGEKVFLECVQDMDHENMFWYRQDPGLGLRLIYFSYDVKMKEKGDIPEGYSVSREKKERFSLILESASTNQTSMYLCASSFTFLLAGSSGANVLTFGAGSRLTVL.

V usage is TRBV5-6 and J usage is TRBJ2-7; maybe TRBD2 (6 bases). Trimming stripped 5 bases from V and 7 bases from J, with 19 bases between. Germline CDR1 reads SGHDT; CDR2 reads YYEEEE. The CDR3 has 14 amino acids. CDR3 bases: TGTGCCAGCAGAACACACATACGCGGGGAAGAGCAGTACTTC. Residues: CASRTHIRGEEQYF. Filled out from reference TRBV5-6 and TRBJ2-7, the complete variable domain reads DAGVTQSPTHLIKTRGQQVTLRCSPKSGHDTVSWYQQALGQGPQFIFQYYEEEERQRGNFPDRFSGHQFPNYSSELNVNALLLGDSALYLCASRTHIRGEEQYFGPGTRLTVT.

The chain links TRBV5-1 to TRBJ2-4, with D perhaps TRBD2 (5 bases). From germline, CDR1 is SGHRS and CDR2 YFSETQ. CDR3 length: 19 amino acids. Trimming took off 0 bases at V and 0 bases at J, with 19 bases between the two ends. The CDR3 loop reads CASSLEPSITAIAKNIQYF. The CDR3 nucleotides are TGCGCCAGCAGCTTGGAGCCTAGCATCACAGCCATAGCCAAAAACATTCAGTACTTC. The full variable domain, rest sourced from reference TRBV5-1 and TRBJ2-4, is KAGVTQTPRYLIKTRGQQVTLSCSPISGHRSVSWYQQTPGQGLQFLFEYFSETQRNKGNFPGRFSGRQFSNSRSEMNVSTLELGDSALYLCASSLEPSITAIAKNIQYFGAGTRLSVL.